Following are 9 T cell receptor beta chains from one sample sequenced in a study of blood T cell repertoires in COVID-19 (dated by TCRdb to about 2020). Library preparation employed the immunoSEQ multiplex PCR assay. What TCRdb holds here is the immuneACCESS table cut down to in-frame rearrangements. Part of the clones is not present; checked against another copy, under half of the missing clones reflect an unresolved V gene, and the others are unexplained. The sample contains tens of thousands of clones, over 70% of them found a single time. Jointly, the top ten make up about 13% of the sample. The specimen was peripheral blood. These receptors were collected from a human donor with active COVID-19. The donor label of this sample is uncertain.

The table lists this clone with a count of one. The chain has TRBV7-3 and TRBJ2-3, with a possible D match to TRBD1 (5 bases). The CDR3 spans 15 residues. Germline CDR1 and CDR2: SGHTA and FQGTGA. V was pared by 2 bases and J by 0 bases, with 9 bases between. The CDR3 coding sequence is TGTGCCAGCAGCTTAGAGCCAGGGAGCACAGATACGCAGTATTTT. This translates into CASSLEPGSTDTQYF.

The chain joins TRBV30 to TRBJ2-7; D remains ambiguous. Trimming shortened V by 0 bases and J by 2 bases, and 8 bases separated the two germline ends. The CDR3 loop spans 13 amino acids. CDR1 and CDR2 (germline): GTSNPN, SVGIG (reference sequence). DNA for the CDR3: TGTGCCTGGAGTGTACAGACAACCTACGAGCAGTACTTC. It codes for CAWSVQTTYEQYF. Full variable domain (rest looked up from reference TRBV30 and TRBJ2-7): SQTIHQWPATLVQPVGSPLSLECTVEGTSNPNLYWYRQAAGRGLQLLFYSVGIGQISSEVPQNLSASRPQDRQFILSSKKLLLSDSGFYLCAWSVQTTYEQYFGPGTRLTVT.

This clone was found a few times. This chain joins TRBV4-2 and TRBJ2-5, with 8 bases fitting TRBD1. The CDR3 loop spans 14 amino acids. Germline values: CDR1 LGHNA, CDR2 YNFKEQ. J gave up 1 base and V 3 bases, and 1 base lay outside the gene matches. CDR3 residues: CASSQGQVQETQYF. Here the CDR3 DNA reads TGTGCCAGCAGCCAGGGACAGGTCCAAGAGACCCAGTACTTC.

CDR3 coding DNA: TGCGCCAGCAGCGCCCCGGGAGGCACCGGGGAGCTGTTTTTT. This sequence encodes CASSAPGGTGELFF. The chain uses TRBV5-1 and TRBJ2-2; 7 nucleotides line up with TRBD2. After removal of 4 bases from V and 4 bases from J, the junction contained 4 bases not matched to a gene. Germline CDR1 and CDR2: SGHRS and YFSETQ. The CDR3 is made up of 14 amino acids.

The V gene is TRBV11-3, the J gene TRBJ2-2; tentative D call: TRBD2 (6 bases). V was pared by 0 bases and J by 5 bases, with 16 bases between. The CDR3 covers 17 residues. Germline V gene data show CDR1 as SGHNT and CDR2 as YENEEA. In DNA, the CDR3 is TGTGCCAGCAGCTTAGATCTGGGTAGCGGAATTACCGGGGAGCTGTTTTTT. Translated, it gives CASSLDLGSGITGELFF.

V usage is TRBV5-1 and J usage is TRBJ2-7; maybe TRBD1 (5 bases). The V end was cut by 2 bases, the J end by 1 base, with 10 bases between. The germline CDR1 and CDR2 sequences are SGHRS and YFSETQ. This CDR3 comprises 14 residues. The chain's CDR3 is CASSFETASYEQYF. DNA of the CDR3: TGCGCCAGCAGCTTTGAGACAGCTTCCTACGAGCAGTACTTC. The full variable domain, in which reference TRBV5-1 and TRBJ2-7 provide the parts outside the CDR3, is KAGVTQTPRYLIKTRGQQVTLSCSPISGHRSVSWYQQTPGQGLQFLFEYFSETQRNKGNFPGRFSGRQFSNSRSEMNVSTLELGDSALYLCASSFETASYEQYFGPGTRLTVT.

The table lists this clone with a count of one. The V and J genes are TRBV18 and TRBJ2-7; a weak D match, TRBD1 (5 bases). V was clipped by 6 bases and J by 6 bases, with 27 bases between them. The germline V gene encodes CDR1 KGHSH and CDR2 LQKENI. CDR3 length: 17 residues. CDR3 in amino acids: CASSLAQGSKVGVEQYF. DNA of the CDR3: TGTGCCAGCTCTCTCGCCCAAGGGTCGAAAGTAGGGGTCGAGCAGTACTTC.

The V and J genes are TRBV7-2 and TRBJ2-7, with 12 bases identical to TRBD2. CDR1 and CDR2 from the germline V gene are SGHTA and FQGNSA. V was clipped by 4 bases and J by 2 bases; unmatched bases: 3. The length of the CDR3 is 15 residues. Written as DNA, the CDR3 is TGTGCCAGCAGCTCGAGACTAGCGGGAGCCTACGAGCAGTACTTC. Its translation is CASSSRLAGAYEQYF.

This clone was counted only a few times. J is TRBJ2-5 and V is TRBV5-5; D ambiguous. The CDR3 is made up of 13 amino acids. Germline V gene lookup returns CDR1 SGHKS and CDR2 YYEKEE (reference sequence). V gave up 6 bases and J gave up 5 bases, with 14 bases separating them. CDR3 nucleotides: TGTGCCAGCATAGTTTCGCCGCGGGAGACCCAGTACTTC. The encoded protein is CASIVSPRETQYF.